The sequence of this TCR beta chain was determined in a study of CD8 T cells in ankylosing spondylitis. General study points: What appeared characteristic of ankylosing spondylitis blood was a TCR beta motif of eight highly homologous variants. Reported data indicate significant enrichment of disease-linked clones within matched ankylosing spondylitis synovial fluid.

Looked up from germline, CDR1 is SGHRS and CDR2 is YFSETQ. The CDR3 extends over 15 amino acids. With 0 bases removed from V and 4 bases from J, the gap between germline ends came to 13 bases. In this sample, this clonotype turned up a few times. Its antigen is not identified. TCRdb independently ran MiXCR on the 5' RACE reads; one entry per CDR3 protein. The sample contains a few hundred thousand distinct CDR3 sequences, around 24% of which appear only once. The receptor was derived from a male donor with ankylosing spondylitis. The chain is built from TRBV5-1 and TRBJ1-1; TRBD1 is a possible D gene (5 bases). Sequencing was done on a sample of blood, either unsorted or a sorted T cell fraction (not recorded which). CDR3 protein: CASSLDRGRGTEAFF. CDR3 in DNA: TGCGCCAGCAGCTTGGATCGGGGTAGGGGCACTGAAGCTTTCTTT.